Here is one T cell receptor (beta chain) with its context. This clonotype was detected a few times. Its antigen is not yet known. No qualities accompany the bases; no much larger clone lies one base away. These data come from a study of response to subunit inactivated influenza vaccine (dated by TCRdb to 2017 to 2018). Regarding the complete study: To follow how T cells responded to a trivalent subunit inactivated influenza vaccine, the researchers relied on deep quantitative profiling of the T cell receptor repertoire. The research as a whole found: It was suggested by the authors that each seasonal influenza vaccination may recruit only a limited number of new T cells.

Measured from the cysteine to the phenylalanine, the CDR3 is 16 residues long. The entry retains the CDR3 DNA only, 48 bases that are in frame from base 1. After removal of 5 bases from V and 3 bases from J, the junction retains 11 bases not matched to a gene. Library method: RT-PCR. Instrument on record: Illumina HiSeq 2500. The public reads were quality trimmed at Q25 with fastp and then assembled into clones with MiXCR by TCRdb, keeping productive beta chains. Each CDR3 protein appears once, grouped with its most common genes and DNA. This sample is represented by around 200,000 distinct CDR3 sequences; around 12% of them were singletons. 25% to 35% of the sample comes from the top ten. These records were also assigned to another study, of T cells expressing NK-cell markers. As the second paper documents: The TCR beta cDNA libraries were made using 5'RACE template switching, a step that added both a universal primer site and unique molecular identifiers. In sorted CD3+CD56+NKG2C+, CD3+CD56+NKG2C- and CD3+CD56-NKG2C+ T-cell subsets from several donors, TCR beta-chain repertoires were profiled. Seven of the eight sequenced donors were HCMV-seropositive and one was HCMV-seronegative. To restrict sorting to alphabetaTCR-expressing T cells, an anti-gammadeltaTCR antibody was added in several experiments. In a handful of donors, the dominant CD3+CD56+NKG2C+ clonotypes were among the top 10 CD8+ clonotypes and accounted for about 1.0-7.5% of CD8+ T cells. Those dominant clonotypes were again the most abundant among CD3+CD56-NKG2C+ cells in a handful of donors, at about 28.3-65%. Whether the expanded NKG2C-expressing T cell clones were specific for HCMV antigens remained unclear. All eight donors whose samples were sequenced were randomly selected healthy volunteers, three of them men and five women. To determine HCMV serostatus, a commercial ELISA kit was used to detect HCMV-specific IgG in serum. Peripheral blood mononuclear cells were isolated from blood by Ficoll density gradient centrifugation. CD4+ and CD8+ T cells were isolated from PBMC by magnetic immunoseparation with Miltenyi isolation kits. Synthesis of cDNA was primed from the TCR beta constant segment and was followed by two consecutive PCR amplification steps. Sequencing of the libraries produced 2 x 150 bp reads on Illumina HiSeq 2000/2500, MiSeq or NextSeq. MIGEC handled demultiplexing of the reads and grouping by UMI, while MiTCR was used to assemble and quantify clonotypes. To remove erroneous sequences, TCR cDNA sequences were retained only when supported by two or more reads. The tcR package was used for downstream repertoire analysis, with clonotypes matched between fractions based on CDR3 nucleotide sequence plus V segment. VDJmatch was used to annotate antigen specificity against VDJdb, with one amino acid substitution in CDR3 allowed.

The source was CD8+ T cells sorted from PBMCs, collected 12 days after vaccination. This receptor chain uses TRBV12-3 or TRBV12-4 and TRBJ1-1, with 8 middle bases fitting TRBD1. The source of this sequence is a man aged 45-60 years who received an inactivated influenza vaccine. Donor details come from another sample of the same person, matched by shared clones. In nucleotide form, the sequence is TGTGCCAGCAGTCCCTACCAGGGGGCTTATGACACTGAAGCTTTCTTT. Its protein is CASSPYQGAYDTEAFF.